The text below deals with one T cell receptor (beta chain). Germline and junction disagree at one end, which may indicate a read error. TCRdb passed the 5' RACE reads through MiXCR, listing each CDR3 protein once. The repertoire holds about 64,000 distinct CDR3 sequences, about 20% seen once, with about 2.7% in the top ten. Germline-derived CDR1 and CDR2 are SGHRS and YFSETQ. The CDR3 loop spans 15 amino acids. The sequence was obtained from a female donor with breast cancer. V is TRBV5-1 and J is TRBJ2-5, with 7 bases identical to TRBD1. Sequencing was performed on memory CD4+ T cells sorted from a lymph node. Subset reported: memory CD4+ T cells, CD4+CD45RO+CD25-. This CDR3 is CASSSTGWRQETQNF. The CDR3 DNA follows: TGCGCCAGCAGCTCGACAGGGTGGAGGCAAGAGACCCAGAACTTC.